Each of the 3 T cell receptor beta chains below was sequenced from the same sample in a study of beta chain features in type 1 diabetes (dated by TCRdb to 2017 to 2018). Library preparation employed the immunoSEQ multiplex PCR assay. The entire amount of isolated RNA was reverse transcribed using the High Capacity cDNA Reverse Transcription Kit, so the sequenced TCRB transcripts were expressed ones. TCRdb holds this immuneACCESS table with in-frame rearrangements only. Some clones are missing; in checked studies, unresolved V genes explain under half, and the rest has no known cause. A total of 900,000 or so clones appear in this sample, around a sixth of them only once. Clones ranked in the top ten supply around 0.02% of the sample. Sequencing was done on a sample of naive CD4+ T cells from blood. Explained via the paper, the cell subset or site label denotes: true naive CD4+ T cells. These receptors originate from a woman under 30 in good health.

The chain recombines TRBV20-1 with TRBJ1-2; D is ambiguous. The CDR3 contains 11 residues. Germline loops: CDR1 DFQATT, CDR2 SNEGSKA (reference sequence). The V gene lost 5 bases and the J gene lost 8 bases, with 12 bases spanning the gap. This CDR3 reads CSASPTSGYTF. As DNA, the CDR3 is TGCAGTGCTTCACCCACCAGCGGCTACACCTTC.

The genes are TRBV25-1 and TRBJ2-5; D is ambiguous. Per germline, CDR1 MGHDK and CDR2 SYGVNS. V lost 3 bases to trimming and J lost 4 bases, with 18 bases between them. CDR3 length: 16 residues. The CDR3 nucleotides are TGTGCCAGCAGTGACCCCCTTAACTGGAACCGAGAGACCCAGTACTTC. It is translated as CASSDPLNWNRETQYF.

The chain is built from TRBV9 and TRBJ2-5; TRBD1 matches 7 bases. Per germline, CDR1 SGDLS and CDR2 YYNGEE. V gave up 0 bases and J gave up 4 bases; unmatched junction bases: 3. The CDR3 loop spans 14 amino acids. CDR3 amino acids: CASSVGWTGETQYF. The DNA of the CDR3 is TGTGCCAGCAGCGTAGGGTGGACAGGAGAGACCCAGTACTTC.